This T cell receptor (beta chain) was found in a study of cytomegalovirus exposure and HLA in healthy donors. Study conclusions and caveats: The HLA-A and HLA-B alleles of most subjects were reportedly predicted accurately from TCR beta sequences. TCR beta V- and J-gene trimming was later associated with a missense DCLRE1C variant.

13 Jbeta primers and 60 Vbeta primers were used for the PCR. In the study's own analysis: Tens of millions of unique TCR beta chains, around 11 million of them shared, were counted by a later analysis. The protocol was immunoSEQ multiplex PCR, while the TCRdb copy is restricted to in-frame clones and leaves out a portion. D and trimming come from the DNA, and the V and J calls and clone size come from that table. Of around 170,000 clones listed, 65% to 85% are singletons. The germline V and J ends were trimmed by 0 bases and 8 bases, with 11 bases remaining between them. Germline V CDR1 and CDR2: SGHKS, YYEKEE (reference sequence). The CDR3 totals 13 residues. Comment on this clone: The antigen is unknown.

Sequences were obtained from PBMCs. J is TRBJ1-2 and V is TRBV5-5; tentatively, D is TRBD1 (5 bases). The sequence was collected from a man between 45 and 60 years old in good health and CMV-seropositive. The CDR3 reads CASSLGDLGGYTF. The DNA for the CDR3 is TGTGCCAGCAGCTTGGGGGACTTGGGGGGCTACACCTTC.